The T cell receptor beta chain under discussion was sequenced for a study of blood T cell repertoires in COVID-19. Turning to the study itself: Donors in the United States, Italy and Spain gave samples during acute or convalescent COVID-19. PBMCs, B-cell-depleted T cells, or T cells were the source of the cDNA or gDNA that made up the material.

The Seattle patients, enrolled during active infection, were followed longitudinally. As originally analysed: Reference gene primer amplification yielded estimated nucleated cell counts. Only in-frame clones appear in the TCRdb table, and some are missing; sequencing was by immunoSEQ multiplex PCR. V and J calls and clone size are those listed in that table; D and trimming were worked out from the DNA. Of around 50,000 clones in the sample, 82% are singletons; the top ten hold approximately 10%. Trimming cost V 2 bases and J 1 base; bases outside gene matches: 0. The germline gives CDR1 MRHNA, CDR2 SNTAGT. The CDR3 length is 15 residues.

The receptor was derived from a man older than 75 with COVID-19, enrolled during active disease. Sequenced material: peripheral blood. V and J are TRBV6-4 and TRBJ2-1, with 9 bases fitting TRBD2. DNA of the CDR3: TGTGCCAGCAGTGACCTAGCGGGGTCCTACAATGAGCAGTTCTTC. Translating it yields CASSDLAGSYNEQFF.